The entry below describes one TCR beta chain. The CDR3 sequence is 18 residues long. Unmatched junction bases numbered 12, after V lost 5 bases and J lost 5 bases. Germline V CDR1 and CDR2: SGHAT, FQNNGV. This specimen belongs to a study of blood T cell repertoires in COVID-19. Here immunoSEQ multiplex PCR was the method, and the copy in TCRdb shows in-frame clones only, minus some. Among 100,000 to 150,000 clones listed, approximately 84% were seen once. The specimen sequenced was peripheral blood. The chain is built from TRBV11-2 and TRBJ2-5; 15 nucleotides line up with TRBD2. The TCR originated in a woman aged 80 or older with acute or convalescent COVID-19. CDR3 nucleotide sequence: TGTGCCAGCAGCCCGGGGACTAGCGGGAGGAACTCTTATGAGACCCAGTACTTC. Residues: CASSPGTSGRNSYETQYF.